Presented here are 2 T cell receptor beta chains from one specimen sequenced in a study of CD8 T cells in ankylosing spondylitis (dated by TCRdb to the late 2010s). General findings and caveats noted by the study authors: A TCR beta motif of several highly homologous amino acid variants appeared characteristic of blood from ankylosing spondylitis patients.

Their antigens are not known. The library came from 5' RACE. Sequenced using an Illumina HiSeq 2500. Clones were called with MiXCR by TCRdb after fastp trimmed the public reads at Q25, and only in-frame beta chains were retained. Each record represents a unique CDR3 protein, reported with the most common genes and DNA among its rows. The sample table records 800,000 to 900,000 distinct CDR3 sequences; about an eighth of these occur just once. In total, the top ten clones hold more than 0.5% of the sample. The sequenced sample was blood, either unsorted or a sorted T cell fraction (not recorded which). These receptors all stem from a male donor with ankylosing spondylitis.

This clonotype was seen a few times. J is TRBJ1-6 and V is TRBV4-2; D uncertain. The V gene's germline CDR1 is LGHNA and CDR2 YNFKEQ. V lost 0 bases to trimming and J lost 5 bases, with 17 bases between them. The CDR3 sequence is 18 residues long. This CDR3 is CASSQDDRRGSDNSPLHF. In DNA, the CDR3 is TGTGCCAGCAGCCAAGATGATCGCCGGGGTAGCGATAATTCACCCCTCCACTTT.

This clonotype occurred a few times. The chain is built from TRBV7-3 and TRBJ2-2; 7 nucleotides match TRBD2. Trimming removed 0 bases from V and 0 bases from J; junction bases left unmatched: 1. This CDR3 contains 16 residues. CDR1 is SGHTA, CDR2 FQGTGA, per germline. The CDR3 loop reads CASSLTGGTNTGELFF. CDR3 coding DNA: TGTGCCAGCAGCTTAACGGGAGGGACGAACACCGGGGAGCTGTTTTTT. The full variable domain, in which reference TRBV7-3 and TRBJ2-2 provide the parts outside the CDR3, is GAGVSQTPSNKVTEKGKYVELRCDPISGHTALYWYRQSLGQGPEFLIYFQGTGAADDSGLPNDRFFAVRPEGSVSTLKIQRTERGDSAVYLCASSLTGGTNTGELFFGEGSRLTVL.